This T cell receptor beta chain was captured by sequencing in a study of identifying expanded T cells in peripheral blood. Study conclusions and caveats: Over around two and four weeks, about 16 and 19 clones changed, versus approximately 1.2 between replicates. Approximately two-week clone count variance significantly increased as total template count grew.

During the collection period, no donor immune events like infections were recorded. With respect to this clone: Its target is not known.

Repertoires were generated with immunoSEQ multiplex PCR, while TCRdb's copy carries only in-frame clones and drops some. Of some 65,000 clones listed, around 86% are singletons. Germline V CDR1 and CDR2: MNHEY, SMNVEV (reference sequence). CDR3 length: 15 amino acids. V shed 5 bases and J shed 0 bases, with 11 bases lying between them. Sequenced material: blood. The sequence came from a person aged 18 to 70 in good health. V usage is TRBV27 and J usage is TRBJ1-5; possibly TRBD1 for D (5 bases). CDR3 sequence (DNA): TGTGCCAGCAGTGCCCGAGGACATAGCAATCAGCCCCAGCATTTT. Its protein product is CASSARGHSNQPQHF.